The next 7 T cell receptor beta chains were all read from a single sample in a study of blood T cell repertoires in COVID-19. Data came from immunoSEQ multiplex PCR; TCRdb stores just in-frame clones and leaves some out. The data show 60,000 to 70,000 clones, roughly 84% seen once. The specimen sequenced was peripheral blood. These receptors were collected from a man aged 50 or older with active COVID-19.

This clone is a singleton in its sample. This sequence joins TRBV10-3 and TRBJ2-7; 13 nucleotides agree with TRBD2. V gave up 4 bases and J gave up 2 bases; unmatched junction bases: 8. This CDR3 has 17 residues. Germline-derived CDR1 and CDR2 are ENHRY and SYGVKD. The CDR3 bases are TGTGCCATCAGTGCTGGGACTAGCGGGGCTGCCCCCTACGAGCAGTACTTC. This gives the protein CAISAGTSGAAPYEQYF.

V usage is TRBV15 and J usage is TRBJ1-2, with 7 bases identical to TRBD1. V trimming: 4 bases; J trimming: 8 bases; junction bases outside the gene matches: 7. CDR3 size: 13 residues. The germline gives CDR1 LNHNV, CDR2 YYDKDF (reference sequence). CDR3 amino acids: CATSTDRVGGYTF. CDR3 sequence (DNA): TGTGCCACCAGCACTGACAGGGTCGGAGGCTACACCTTC.

The rearrangement joins TRBV29-1 to TRBJ1-1; D unresolved. Trimming shortened V by 4 bases and J by 7 bases, and 13 bases separated the two germline ends. CDR3 length equals 12 residues. Per the germline V gene, CDR1 is SQVTM and CDR2 is ANQGSEA. The CDR3 protein is CSVGMRQNEAFF. In DNA, the CDR3 is TGCAGCGTTGGGATGCGGCAGAATGAAGCTTTCTTT.

This chain links TRBV5-1 with TRBJ2-3; maybe TRBD2 (6 bases). Per germline, CDR1 SGHRS and CDR2 YFSETQ. The CDR3 sequence is 15 residues long. V shed 5 bases and J shed 6 bases, with 19 bases lying between them. CDR3 in amino acids: CASSMAGQEWDTQYF. CDR3 nucleotide sequence: TGCGCCAGCAGTATGGCGGGGCAGGAGTGGGATACGCAGTATTTT.

The V gene is TRBV18, the J gene TRBJ1-3, with D perhaps matching TRBD1 (5 bases). Per germline, CDR1 KGHSH and CDR2 LQKENI. Trimming removed 0 bases from V and 2 bases from J, with 11 bases in between. The CDR3 is 16 residues long. This chain's CDR3 is CASSPPTARTGNTIYF. The CDR3 nucleotides are TGTGCCAGCTCACCACCGACAGCTAGAACTGGAAACACCATATATTTT.

This clone was observed once. This chain links TRBV29-1 with TRBJ2-1, with D tentatively TRBD2 (5 bases). Germline CDR1 reads SQVTM; CDR2 reads ANQGSEA. This CDR3 has 14 residues. Trimming removed 4 bases at V and 6 bases at J, with 16 bases between. CDR3 sequence (DNA): TGCAGCGTTGTTCAGGTAGCGAGACTCAATGAGCAGTTCTTC. This sequence encodes CSVVQVARLNEQFF.

This clone came up a few times. The V gene is TRBV5-1, the J gene TRBJ1-6; D is ambiguous. This CDR3 is 14 amino acids long. Germline CDR1 is SGHRS and CDR2 is YFSETQ. V was trimmed by 0 bases and J by 6 bases, leaving 7 bases between them. This CDR3 reads CASSLEGVNSPLHF. The CDR3, as DNA: TGCGCCAGCAGCTTGGAGGGAGTTAATTCACCCCTCCACTTT.